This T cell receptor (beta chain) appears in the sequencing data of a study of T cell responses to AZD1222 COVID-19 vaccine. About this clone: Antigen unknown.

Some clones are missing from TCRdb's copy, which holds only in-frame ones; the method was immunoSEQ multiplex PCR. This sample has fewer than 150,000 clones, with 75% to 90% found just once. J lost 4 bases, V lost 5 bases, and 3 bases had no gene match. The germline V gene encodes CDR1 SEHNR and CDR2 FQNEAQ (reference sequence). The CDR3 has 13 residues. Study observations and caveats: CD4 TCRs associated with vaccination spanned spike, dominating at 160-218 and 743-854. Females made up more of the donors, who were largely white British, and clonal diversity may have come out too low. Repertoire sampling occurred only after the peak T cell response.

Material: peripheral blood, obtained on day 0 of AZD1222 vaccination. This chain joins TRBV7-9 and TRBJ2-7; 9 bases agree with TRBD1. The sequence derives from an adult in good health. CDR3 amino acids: CASSPGTGYEQYF. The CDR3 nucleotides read TGTGCCAGCAGCCCCGGGACAGGGTACGAGCAGTACTTC.